These T cell receptor beta chains were read from a single sample in a study of blood T cell repertoires in COVID-19. Clones were read by immunoSEQ multiplex PCR, and TCRdb kept only the in-frame ones, dropping some. Seen here are around 330,000 clones, roughly 87% observed once, and the top ten hold just under 9%. Sequencing was performed on PBMCs or T cells enriched from blood (not recorded which). The receptors derive from a woman under 30 who had recovered from COVID-19. CDR3s include the opening cysteine and the closing phenylalanine or tryptophan. The D gene is left open where the match is weak. The size field is filled for only some rows; it gives once, few, many or a size class.

TRBJ1-6	.	TRBV13	.	CASSLGWVSPLHF	TGTGCCAGCAGCCTGGGCTGGGTTTCACCCCTCCACTTT
TRBJ2-1	.	TRBV7-2	TRBD2	CASSYAGTSGSSEQFF	TGTGCCAGCAGCTACGCCGGGACTAGCGGGAGTAGTGAGCAGTTCTTC
TRBJ1-1	.	TRBV2	TRBD1	CASRGGQGFTEAFF	TGTGCCAGCAGGGGTGGACAGGGGTTTACTGAAGCTTTCTTT
TRBJ2-2	.	TRBV19	TRBD1	CASSRGQGIWPGELFF	TGTGCCAGTAGTAGGGGACAGGGGATCTGGCCCGGGGAGCTGTTTTTT
TRBJ2-3	.	TRBV3-1/TRBV3-2	TRBD2	CASSSRRASGKATDTQYF	TGTGCCAGCAGCTCCCGCCGGGCTAGCGGGAAAGCCACAGATACGCAGTATTTT
TRBJ2-3	once	TRBV11-3	.	CASSLGVRGTDTQYF	TGTGCCAGCAGCTTAGGGGTCAGGGGAACAGATACGCAGTATTTT
TRBJ1-2	.	TRBV24-1	.	CATSDSPGTEGYTF	TGTGCCACCAGTGATAGCCCGGGTACGGAGGGCTACACCTTC
TRBJ2-2	.	TRBV2	TRBD1	CASADRADTGELFF	TGTGCCAGCGCCGACAGGGCCGACACCGGGGAGCTGTTTTTT
TRBJ1-1	.	TRBV5-6	TRBD1	CASSVGQVFAEAFF	TGTGCCAGCAGCGTGGGACAGGTTTTTGCTGAAGCTTTCTTT
TRBJ1-5	.	TRBV19	.	CASKDSRYNQPQHF	TGTGCCAGTAAGGACAGCCGGTACAATCAGCCCCAGCATTTT
TRBJ1-1	.	TRBV7-3	.	CASSLLGHTNTEAFF	TGTGCCAGCAGCTTACTGGGACACACGAACACTGAAGCTTTCTTT
TRBJ2-1	.	TRBV6-1	TRBD1	CASRETGVLQSYNEQFF	TGTGCCAGCAGGGAAACAGGGGTTTTACAGTCCTACAATGAGCAGTTCTTC
TRBJ1-1	once	TRBV5-8	.	CASSLGIEVNTEAFF	TGTGCCAGCAGCTTAGGAATAGAGGTGAACACTGAAGCTTTCTTT
TRBJ1-2	many	TRBV14	.	CASSQGANYGYTF	TGTGCCAGCAGCCAAGGCGCTAACTATGGCTACACCTTC
TRBJ2-7	.	TRBV10-2	.	CASSVGQYEQYF	TGCGCCAGCAGCGTGGGACAATACGAGCAGTACTTC
TRBJ2-1	once	TRBV7-8	.	CASSPTRVDNEQFF	TGTGCCAGCAGCCCGACTAGGGTGGACAATGAGCAGTTCTTC
TRBJ2-7	.	TRBV9	.	CASSATRDMSSYEQYF	TGTGCCAGCAGCGCAACCCGGGACATGAGCTCCTACGAGCAGTACTTC
TRBJ1-2	.	TRBV5-5	.	CASSLDAGYGYTF	TGTGCCAGCAGCTTGGATGCCGGGTATGGCTACACCTTC
TRBJ2-1	.	TRBV14	.	CASSQPGSSYNEQFF	TGTGCCAGCAGCCAACCTGGTAGCTCCTACAATGAGCAGTTCTTC
TRBJ1-5	few	TRBV28	TRBD1	CASSLREDRGPNQPQHF	TGTGCCAGCAGTTTAAGGGAAGACAGGGGGCCCAATCAGCCCCAGCATTTT
TRBJ2-3	.	TRBV9	TRBD1	CASSVGRDSITDTQYF	TGTGCCAGCAGCGTAGGTCGGGACAGCATCACAGATACGCAGTATTTT
TRBJ2-7	.	TRBV6-1	.	CASSEYGLASYEQYF	TGTGCCAGCAGTGAATATGGCCTGGCTAGTTACGAGCAGTACTTC
TRBJ1-1	few	TRBV6-2/TRBV6-3	.	CASSYSAISEAFF	TGTGCCAGCAGTTACTCCGCGATCTCTGAAGCTTTCTTT
TRBJ1-5	.	TRBV19	.	CASSIGENQPQHF	TGTGCCAGTAGTATAGGAGAGAATCAGCCCCAGCATTTT
TRBJ2-5	once	TRBV30	TRBD1	CAWRGQGQETQYF	TGTGCCTGGAGGGGACAGGGCCAAGAGACCCAGTACTTC
TRBJ2-7	.	TRBV28	TRBD2	CASSLALAGVSEQYF	TGTGCCAGCAGTTTAGCGCTAGCGGGAGTTTCCGAGCAGTACTTC
TRBJ1-4	.	TRBV3-1/TRBV3-2	.	CASSQVAINEKLFF	TGTGCCAGCAGCCAAGTCGCGATTAATGAAAAACTGTTTTTT
TRBJ1-1	few	TRBV5-6	TRBD1	CASSLTPGGTEAFF	TGTGCCAGCAGCTTGACACCAGGGGGCACTGAAGCTTTCTTT
TRBJ1-1	.	TRBV19	.	CASSMRTENTEAFF	TGTGCCAGTAGTATGAGGACAGAGAACACTGAAGCTTTCTTT
TRBJ2-7	.	TRBV6-2/TRBV6-3	.	CASSYSGGGEQYF	TGTGCCAGCAGTTACTCAGGCGGTGGCGAGCAGTACTTC
TRBJ2-7	.	TRBV7-9	.	CASSLTTRQEQYF	TGTGCCAGCAGCTTGACAACCCGACAGGAGCAGTACTTC
TRBJ2-1	once	TRBV3-1/TRBV3-2	TRBD1	CASSPTKPNRRPDRANSYNEQFF	TGTGCCAGCAGCCCCACGAAACCCAACCGGCGGCCCGACAGGGCGAATTCCTACAATGAGCAGTTCTTC
TRBJ1-4	.	TRBV28	.	CASQFGGGWREKLFF	TGTGCCAGCCAGTTCGGCGGGGGATGGCGGGAAAAACTGTTTTTT
TRBJ2-2	.	TRBV6-2/TRBV6-3	.	CASSYSNRGLGAGELFF	TGTGCCAGCAGTTACTCGAACCGGGGGTTGGGTGCCGGGGAGCTGTTTTTT
TRBJ1-3	.	TRBV9	.	CASSVTRTGNTIYF	TGTGCCAGCAGCGTAACGAGGACAGGAAACACCATATATTTT
TRBJ1-5	few	TRBV10-2	.	CASNIQLSNQPQHF	TGCGCCAGCAATATTCAACTTAGCAATCAGCCCCAGCATTTT
TRBJ1-2	.	TRBV6-1	TRBD1	CASSGSSVRQGHGYTF	TGTGCCAGCAGTGGGAGCTCGGTTCGACAGGGTCATGGCTACACCTTC
TRBJ2-7	.	TRBV28	TRBD2	CASSLPSGRGEQYF	TGTGCCAGCAGTTTGCCTAGCGGGAGAGGCGAGCAGTACTTC
TRBJ1-5	.	TRBV20-1	TRBD1	CSASGGQAVGAQHF	TGCAGTGCTAGTGGCGGACAGGCGGTTGGGGCCCAGCATTTT
TRBJ1-6	.	TRBV4-1	TRBD1	CASSQNPGGLGNSPLHF	TGCGCCAGCAGCCAAAACCCAGGGGGCCTGGGTAATTCACCCCTCCACTTT
TRBJ2-7	.	TRBV19	.	CASSPTTGSYEQYF	TGTGCCAGTAGTCCCACGACTGGTTCCTACGAGCAGTACTTC
TRBJ2-7	once	TRBV2	TRBD1	CASRRDSSYEQYF	TGTGCCAGCAGACGGGACAGCTCCTACGAGCAGTACTTC
TRBJ2-7	.	TRBV6-2/TRBV6-3	.	CASSPDVSGSYEQYF	TGTGCCAGCAGTCCGGATGTCTCAGGCAGCTACGAGCAGTACTTC
TRBJ2-5	.	TRBV3-1/TRBV3-2	TRBD2	CASSQDWVTGGLTETQYF	TGTGCCAGCAGCCAAGATTGGGTGACGGGAGGGCTGACGGAGACCCAGTACTTC
TRBJ2-6	.	TRBV30	TRBD1	CAWSAYSGTVLSGANVLTF	TGTGCCTGGAGTGCCTACTCCGGGACAGTGCTCTCTGGGGCCAACGTCCTGACTTTC
TRBJ1-3	.	TRBV19	TRBD1	CASSKGASGNTIYF	TGTGCCAGTAGTAAGGGGGCTTCTGGAAACACCATATATTTT
TRBJ2-7	.	TRBV3-1/TRBV3-2	TRBD2	CASSPKGRLAAHISYEQYF	TGTGCCAGCAGCCCGAAAGGCCGACTAGCGGCTCATATTTCCTACGAGCAGTACTTC
TRBJ1-2	.	TRBV13	.	CASSLHAYNYGYTF	TGTGCCAGCAGCTTACACGCCTATAACTATGGCTACACCTTC
TRBJ2-3	.	TRBV19	TRBD2	CASQQRGGFVDTQYF	TGTGCCAGTCAACAACGGGGGGGGTTCGTGGATACGCAGTATTTT
TRBJ1-5	.	TRBV19	TRBD1	CASSIIQGANQPQHF	TGTGCCAGTAGTATCATACAGGGGGCAAATCAGCCCCAGCATTTT
TRBJ1-2	.	TRBV7-9	.	CASSLPGGQGSNYGYTF	TGTGCCAGCAGCTTGCCGGGAGGGCAGGGGAGTAACTATGGCTACACCTTC
TRBJ2-2	.	TRBV2	.	CASIRGINAGELFF	TGTGCCAGCATCCGAGGTATTAACGCCGGGGAGCTGTTTTTT
TRBJ2-5	.	TRBV11-3	.	CASSTGGTEKETQYF	TGTGCCAGCAGCACCGGAGGGACAGAGAAAGAGACCCAGTACTTC
TRBJ2-2	.	TRBV24-1	TRBD1	CATSDSSGTGITGELFF	TGTGCCACCAGTGATTCATCGGGGACAGGGATAACCGGGGAGCTGTTTTTT
TRBJ2-1	.	TRBV29-1	.	CSVALNGDEQFF	TGCAGCGTTGCCCTGAACGGGGATGAGCAGTTCTTC
TRBJ1-6	.	TRBV9	TRBD1	CASSISGQYNSPLHF	TGTGCCAGCAGCATATCGGGACAGTATAATTCACCCCTCCACTTT
TRBJ2-7	.	TRBV15	TRBD1	CATSTPPGQALKMAYEQYF	TGTGCCACCAGCACACCACCGGGACAGGCCTTGAAGATGGCCTACGAGCAGTACTTC
TRBJ1-2	once	TRBV5-1	TRBD1	CASSLQGQGTLYGYTF	TGCGCCAGCAGCCTTCAAGGACAGGGAACCCTCTATGGCTACACCTTC
TRBJ1-2	.	TRBV2	.	CASGAQMSYGYTF	TGTGCCAGCGGGGCCCAAATGTCCTATGGCTACACCTTC